This T cell receptor beta chain was obtained from a study of blood T cell repertoires in COVID-19. TCRdb keeps only in-frame clones here, not all; method: immunoSEQ multiplex PCR. The data show under 300,000 clones, approximately 86% seen once. Trimming took 0 bases from V and 7 from J, leaving 12 bases between them. The germline V gene has CDR1 LGHNA and CDR2 YNFKEQ. The CDR3 is made up of 14 amino acids. In regard to this clone: Other nucleotide sequences in the sample specify the same CDR3.

The clonotype comes from a woman of 80 years or more with active or convalescent COVID-19. The specimen was peripheral blood. The rearrangement joins TRBV4-2 to TRBJ1-2, with D possibly matching TRBD1 (6 bases). In DNA form, the CDR3 reads TGTGCCAGCAGCCAAGATCTTACAGGGAGTGGCTACACCTTC. The encoded protein is CASSQDLTGSGYTF.